One sample yielded the 9 T cell receptor beta chains listed below, sequenced in a study of blood T cell repertoires in COVID-19. Measured with immunoSEQ multiplex PCR; TCRdb has only the in-frame clones, and not every one. The table has about 64,000 clones, 88% seen once. The sequencing sample was made of PBMCs or T cells enriched from blood (not recorded which). The source is a woman between 40 and 50 years old who had recovered from COVID-19.

This sequence joins TRBV3-1 (or the pseudogene TRBV3-2) and TRBJ1-2, with TRBD1 matching 8 bases. CDR1 is LGHDT, CDR2 YNNKEL, per germline (reference sequence). The J segment lost 3 bases and the V segment lost 0 bases, leaving 6 bases of the junction unmatched. The CDR3 totals 16 residues. Written as DNA, the CDR3 is TGTGCCAGCAGCCAAGAAGGCAGGGGGCGTCACTATGGCTACACCTTC. Amino acids: CASSQEGRGRHYGYTF.

The table lists this clone with a count of one. The rearrangement joins TRBV3-1 (or the pseudogene TRBV3-2) to TRBJ1-4; D not certain. The CDR3 runs to 14 residues. Trimming left V 2 bases short and J 13 bases short, with 17 bases between. CDR1 and CDR2 (germline): LGHDT, YNNKEL (reference sequence). The CDR3 region is CASSQSSPVRGLFF. The CDR3 DNA reads as TGTGCCAGCAGCCAAAGTAGCCCTGTCCGGGGACTGTTTTTT.

This sequence joins TRBV14 and TRBJ2-7; 10 nucleotides align to TRBD2. The CDR3 extends over 16 amino acids. CDR1 and CDR2 (germline): SGHDN, FVKESK. With V trimmed by 1 base and J by 1 base, 4 bases remained unmatched. The CDR3 DNA follows: TGTGCCAGCAGCCAAGTTGGAGCGGGGGGGTCCTACGAGCAGTACTTC. It encodes CASSQVGAGGSYEQYF.

The genes are TRBV10-2 and TRBJ2-3, with TRBD2 matching 13 bases. Looked up from germline, CDR1 is WSHSY and CDR2 is SAAADI. This CDR3 spans 16 amino acids. V gave up 2 bases and J gave up 5 bases; unmatched junction bases: 4. The CDR3 spells CASSETSGGAIDTQYF. CDR3 sequence (DNA): TGCGCCAGCAGTGAGACTAGCGGGGGGGCCATAGATACGCAGTATTTT.

This chain uses TRBV6-2 or TRBV6-3 with TRBJ2-6; D is unclear. Trimming took 4 bases from V and 1 from J, leaving 2 bases between them. The length of the CDR3 is 13 residues. The V gene's germline CDR1 is MNHEY and CDR2 SVGEGT. The CDR3 here is CASSLSGANVLTF. The DNA of the CDR3 is TGTGCCAGCAGTTTATCTGGGGCCAACGTCCTGACTTTC.

The CDR3 loop is CASRPTSGGARETQYF. DNA for the CDR3: TGTGCCAGCAGGCCGACTAGCGGGGGGGCCCGTGAGACCCAGTACTTC. The genes are TRBV27 and TRBJ2-5, with 14 bases that match TRBD2. CDR3 length: 16 amino acids. Trimming removed 6 bases from V and 5 bases from J; junction bases left unmatched: 8. Germline V gives CDR1 MNHEY, CDR2 SMNVEV (reference sequence).

The chain joins TRBV10-1 to TRBJ1-1; D might be TRBD1 (5 bases). The CDR3 spans 12 residues. The germline V and J ends were trimmed by 3 bases and 8 bases, with 10 bases remaining between them. Germline V CDR1 and CDR2: WNHNN, SYGVQD (reference sequence). The CDR3 region is CASSDPDREAFF. In DNA form, the CDR3 reads TGCGCCAGCAGTGACCCCGACAGAGAAGCTTTCTTT.

The chain uses TRBV15 and TRBJ1-1; 9 bases align to TRBD1. The CDR3 is 15 amino acids. The germline V gene encodes CDR1 LNHNV and CDR2 YYDKDF (reference sequence). V was clipped by 5 bases and J by 3 bases; unmatched bases: 7. CDR3 amino acids: CATSRKQGAYTEAFF. CDR3 sequence (DNA): TGTGCCACCAGCCGAAAACAGGGGGCCTACACTGAAGCTTTCTTT. The variable domain in full, with the rest retrieved from reference TRBV15 and TRBJ1-1, is DAMVIQNPRYQVTQFGKPVTLSCSQTLNHNVMYWYQQKSSQAPKLLFHYYDKDFNNEADTPDNFQSRRPNTSFCFLDIRSPGLGDTAMYLCATSRKQGAYTEAFFGQGTRLTVV.

The V and J genes are TRBV27 and TRBJ2-7, with D possibly matching TRBD1 (6 bases). Germline CDR1 is MNHEY and CDR2 is SMNVEV (reference sequence). This CDR3 is built from 15 residues. With 0 bases removed from V and 2 bases from J, the gap between germline ends came to 11 bases. The CDR3 is CASSLSSQGPYEQYF. For the CDR3, the DNA is TGTGCCAGCAGTTTATCATCACAGGGCCCCTACGAGCAGTACTTC.